This passage covers 18 T cell receptor beta chains from one sample sequenced in a study of blood T cell repertoires in COVID-19. Here immunoSEQ multiplex PCR was the method, and the copy in TCRdb shows in-frame clones only, minus some. There are 230,000 or so clones in the sample; around 88% occur only once, and roughly 14% lies in the top ten. Source material: PBMCs or T cells enriched from blood (not recorded which). These receptors were collected from a woman in her 50s with acute COVID-19.

This chain links TRBV5-4 with TRBJ2-6, with D tentatively TRBD1 (6 bases). Germline CDR1 is SGHNT and CDR2 is YYREEE (reference sequence). V was pared by 2 bases and J by 4 bases, with 13 bases between. The CDR3 covers 16 residues. The CDR3 region has the DNA TGTGCCAGCAGCTTCACTAACAGGGCCGGGGCCAACGTCCTGACTTTC. Protein sequence: CASSFTNRAGANVLTF.

The rearrangement uses TRBV27 and TRBJ2-7, with TRBD1 matching over 7 bases. The germline V gene has CDR1 MNHEY and CDR2 SMNVEV (reference sequence). V lost 4 bases, J lost 5 bases, and 11 bases stayed unmatched. The CDR3 spans 15 residues. For the CDR3, the DNA is TGTGCCAGCAGTTCGCACGGACAGGTCGGGCACGAGCAGTACTTC. It is translated as CASSSHGQVGHEQYF.

This clone was seen a handful of times. This chain joins TRBV12-3 or TRBV12-4 and TRBJ1-2; D is perhaps TRBD1 (5 bases). V lost 5 bases and J 6 bases, leaving 13 bases between the germline ends. The CDR3 sequence is 13 residues long. The CDR3 protein is CASSPYRRDGYTF. The CDR3 nucleotides read TGTGCCAGCAGTCCCTACAGGAGAGATGGCTACACCTTC.

The J gene is TRBJ2-4, the V gene TRBV7-2, with D possibly matching TRBD2 (6 bases). Trimming cost V 1 base and J 0 bases, with 7 bases left between them. The germline V gene has CDR1 SGHTA and CDR2 FQGNSA. The CDR3 length is 15 residues. Here the CDR3 reads CASSLVGGAKNIQYF. In DNA, the CDR3 is TGTGCCAGCAGCTTAGTCGGGGGAGCCAAAAACATTCAGTACTTC. Full variable domain (missing parts from reference TRBV7-2 and TRBJ2-4): GAGVSQSPSNKVTEKGKDVELRCDPISGHTALYWYRQSLGQGLEFLIYFQGNSAPDKSGLPSDRFSAERTGGSVSTLTIQRTQQEDSAVYLCASSLVGGAKNIQYFGAGTRLSVL.

The chain carries TRBV7-2 and TRBJ2-3, with D tentatively TRBD2 (5 bases). The CDR3 is made up of 13 amino acids. V was clipped by 5 bases and J by 2 bases, with 8 bases between them. Germline-derived CDR1 and CDR2 are SGHTA and FQGNSA. CDR3: CASSPGNTDTQYF. CDR3 DNA: TGTGCCAGCAGCCCGGGGAACACAGATACGCAGTATTTT.

This CDR3 is CASSLRGGGLGYTF. As DNA, the CDR3 is TGTGCCAGCAGTTTAAGAGGGGGCGGATTGGGCTACACCTTC. The rearrangement uses TRBV27 and TRBJ1-2, with TRBD1 identical over 7 bases. Germline V gene data show CDR1 as MNHEY and CDR2 as SMNVEV (reference sequence). The V segment lost 2 bases and the J segment 8 bases; nucleotides outside the gene matches: 8. This CDR3 region has 14 residues.

This clone was counted a single time. The CDR3 DNA sequence: TGTGCCAGCAGTCCCCGGGGTGACCATGAGCAGTTCTTC. Protein: CASSPRGDHEQFF. This chain connects TRBV6-5 to TRBJ2-1, with TRBD2 as a possible D gene (5 bases). Trimming left V 5 bases short and J 8 bases short, with 13 bases between. Germline V gene data show CDR1 as MNHEY and CDR2 as SVGAGI. The CDR3 loop spans 13 amino acids.

The chain couples TRBV27 to TRBJ2-2; 11 nucleotides agree with TRBD2. Germline trimming cut 4 bases from V and 4 bases from J; bases unmatched to any gene: 2. From germline, CDR1 is MNHEY and CDR2 SMNVEV (reference sequence). The CDR3 runs to 15 residues. The CDR3, as DNA: TGTGCCAGCAGTTCTAGCGGGAGGAGCACCGGGGAGCTGTTTTTT. Translating gives CASSSSGRSTGELFF.

This rearrangement joins TRBV2 to TRBJ1-1; 8 nucleotides match TRBD1. V lost 6 bases and J lost 3; bases outside the gene matches: 9. The CDR3 loop spans 15 amino acids. Germline-derived CDR1 and CDR2 are SNHLY and FYNNEI. The DNA for the CDR3 is TGTGCCAGCAGCCCAGGACAGGGAGGGTACACTGAAGCTTTCTTT. The encoded protein is CASSPGQGGYTEAFF.

V and J are TRBV7-2 and TRBJ1-2, with 11 bases fitting TRBD1. CDR3 size: 15 residues. Germline V gives CDR1 SGHTA, CDR2 FQGNSA. The J segment lost 5 bases and the V segment lost 4 bases, leaving 6 bases of the junction unmatched. The CDR3 here is CASSSYRDRGYGYTF. In DNA form, the CDR3 reads TGTGCCAGCAGCTCTTACCGGGACAGGGGGTATGGCTACACCTTC.

The J gene is TRBJ2-7, the V gene TRBV10-3, with 10 bases aligning to TRBD1. Trimming cost V 9 bases and J 5 bases; bases outside gene matches: 1. CDR1 is ENHRY and CDR2 is SYGVKD in the germline V gene. The CDR3 runs to 11 residues. CDR3 amino acids: CAIGTGDEQYF. CDR3 in DNA: TGTGCCATTGGGACAGGGGACGAGCAGTACTTC.

This clone occurred once. V is TRBV30 and J is TRBJ2-7; 8 positions agree with TRBD2. CDR1 is GTSNPN and CDR2 is SVGIG in the germline V gene (reference sequence). This CDR3 has 13 amino acids. V shed 3 bases, J shed 3 bases, and the junction held 4 bases outside the gene matches. DNA for the CDR3: TGTGCCTGGAGCCAGGGACTAGGCTACGAGCAGTACTTC. Translation: CAWSQGLGYEQYF.

This chain links TRBV5-6 with TRBJ2-7; 9 positions match TRBD1. The CDR3 is made up of 14 amino acids. V gave up 0 bases and J gave up 6 bases; unmatched junction bases: 4. Germline V gene data show CDR1 as SGHDT and CDR2 as YYEEEE. Here the CDR3 reads CASSLGHRGLEQYF. In DNA, the CDR3 is TGTGCCAGCAGCTTGGGTCACAGGGGGCTCGAGCAGTACTTC.

The chain combines TRBV11-3 with TRBJ2-7; 11 bases agree with TRBD2. The CDR3 sequence is 15 residues long. Germline CDR1 is SGHNT and CDR2 is YENEEA. V lost 3 bases to trimming and J lost 2 bases; unmatched junction nucleotides: 3. The CDR3 region is CASSLTSGTTYEQYF. CDR3 in DNA: TGTGCCAGCAGCTTGACTAGCGGGACGACCTACGAGCAGTACTTC.

The gene calls are TRBV2 and TRBJ1-2; no definite D call. Germline values: CDR1 SNHLY, CDR2 FYNNEI. The CDR3 consists of 13 residues. The V gene lost 5 bases and the J gene lost 5 bases, with 12 bases spanning the gap. CDR3: CASSFDPTYGYTF. The DNA for the CDR3 is TGTGCCAGCAGTTTCGATCCTACGTATGGCTACACCTTC.

The chain couples TRBV25-1 to TRBJ2-7, with 11 positions matching TRBD1. J was trimmed by 10 bases and V by 4 bases; bases with no gene match: 6. Germline V gene lookup returns CDR1 MGHDK and CDR2 SYGVNS. CDR3 length equals 13 residues. The CDR3 sequence is CASSGTGGAEQYF. In DNA form, the CDR3 reads TGTGCCAGCAGTGGGACAGGGGGCGCTGAACAGTACTTC.

The J gene is TRBJ2-3, the V gene TRBV3-1 (or the pseudogene TRBV3-2); the D is unclear. CDR3 length equals 12 residues. Trimming took 6 bases from V and 0 from J, leaving 4 bases between them. Germline V gene sequence: CDR1 LGHDT, CDR2 YNNKEL (reference sequence). The CDR3: CASSLSTDTQYF. CDR3 nucleotide sequence: TGTGCCAGCAGTCTTAGCACAGATACGCAGTATTTT.

This clone was seen only a few times. This CDR3 is CASSLGAGGGQPQHF. CDR3 in DNA: TGTGCCAGCAGTTTGGGGGCAGGGGGCGGTCAGCCCCAGCATTTT. The chain carries TRBV27 and TRBJ1-5, with 8 bases identical to TRBD1. The germline V gene has CDR1 MNHEY and CDR2 SMNVEV (reference sequence). CDR3 size: 15 residues. With 3 bases clipped from V and 6 bases from J, the junction kept 7 bases outside the gene matches.